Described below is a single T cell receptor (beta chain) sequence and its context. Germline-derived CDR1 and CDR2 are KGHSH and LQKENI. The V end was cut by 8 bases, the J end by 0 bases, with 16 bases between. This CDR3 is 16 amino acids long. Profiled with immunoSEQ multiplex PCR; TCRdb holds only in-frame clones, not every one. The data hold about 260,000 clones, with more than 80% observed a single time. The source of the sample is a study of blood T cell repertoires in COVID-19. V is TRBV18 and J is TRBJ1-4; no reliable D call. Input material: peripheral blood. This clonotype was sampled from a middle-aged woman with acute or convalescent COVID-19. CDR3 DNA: TGTGCCAGCCTAGAGGGTACTTCTGCAACTAATGAAAAACTGTTTTTT. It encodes CASLEGTSATNEKLFF.